This section outlines one TCR beta chain sequence together with its context. As yet, its antigen is unknown. The sample is drawn from a study of T cell repertoires in cytomegalovirus infection. Whole-study context: HLA-B-restricted CMV epitopes that are well studied, plus recently identified HLA-C-restricted ones, were used by the study. CMV infection plus the matching HLA type was flagged by public TCR beta signatures. Points from the study as a whole: What dominated the ex vivo response were HLA-C-restricted CMV-specific TCR beta clonotypes. Pooled public TCR beta family frequency picked out CMV carriers with the relevant HLA.

V shed 2 bases and J shed 9 bases, with 17 bases lying between them. Germline CDR1 is SNHLY and CDR2 is FYNNEI. This CDR3 has 14 residues. TCRdb re-called the reads with MiXCR, one entry per CDR3 protein. Of 700,000 to 900,000 distinct CDR3 sequences in the sample, about 29% were seen once. The receptor was derived from a human donor in good health (CMV status not recorded). Some clones in this sample may be carry-over from other donors' samples. This specimen consisted of cultured CD8+ T cells from PBMCs, obtained from culture after CMV antigen stimulation. The chain combines TRBV2 with TRBJ2-7; D possibly corresponds to TRBD1 (6 bases). The CDR3 DNA reads as TGTGCCAGCAGTGAAAACAGGGTAATGCTCCGGCAGTACTTC. Translating it yields CASSENRVMLRQYF.